Each of the 8 T cell receptor beta chains below was sequenced from the same sample in a study of cytotoxic CD8 clonotypes in ibrutinib-treated CLL. Generated by immunoSEQ multiplex PCR, the TCRdb table keeps only in-frame clones and is missing some. The data show around 52,000 clones, 56% seen once. Sample: PBMCs, taken after 24 months of ibrutinib treatment. Receptors were obtained from a human donor with chronic lymphocytic leukemia.

The chain combines TRBV6-1 with TRBJ1-2, with a tentative D call TRBD1 (5 bases). The germline gives CDR1 MNHNS, CDR2 SASEGT. This CDR3 has 14 residues. Trimming stripped 1 base from V and 4 bases from J, with 10 bases between. Here the CDR3 reads CASSEGPGIYGYTF. CDR3 DNA: TGTGCCAGCAGTGAAGGTCCAGGGATCTATGGCTACACCTTC.

The chain links TRBV14 to TRBJ1-2; D call uncertain. CDR3 length: 13 amino acids. CDR1 and CDR2 from the germline V gene are SGHDN and FVKESK. V shed 1 base and J shed 4 bases, with 7 bases lying between them. The CDR3 here is CASSQGTLYGYTF. The CDR3 coding sequence is TGTGCCAGCAGCCAAGGTACCCTCTATGGCTACACCTTC.

J is TRBJ2-7 and V is TRBV30; D is perhaps TRBD1 (5 bases). The CDR3 covers 15 residues. Trimming removed 0 bases at V and 2 bases at J, with 14 bases between. CDR1 is GTSNPN and CDR2 is SVGIG in the germline V gene (reference sequence). CDR3 loop: CAWSVGAGPPYEQYF. The CDR3 DNA follows: TGTGCCTGGAGTGTTGGCGCAGGGCCCCCCTACGAGCAGTACTTC.

CDR3 in DNA: TGTGCCAGCAGTTACTCGTCAGGAAGCTCCTACAATGAGCAGTTCTTC. Its translation: CASSYSSGSSYNEQFF. The V call is TRBV6-5, the J call TRBJ2-1, with no clear D. Germline CDR1 and CDR2: MNHEY and SVGAGI. The CDR3 has 16 residues. The V end was cut by 0 bases, the J end by 0 bases, with 9 bases between.

The chain is built from TRBV28 and TRBJ1-2; 9 bases map to TRBD1. The CDR3 length is 12 residues. CDR1 and CDR2 (germline): MDHEN, SYDVKM. Trimming at V came to 9 bases and at J to 8 bases, leaving 7 bases not matched to a gene. The CDR3 DNA follows: TGTGCCAGTAGGGACAGGGTAGGAGGCTACACCTTC. It specifies CASRDRVGGYTF.

This rearrangement joins TRBV9 to TRBJ1-2; D perhaps matches TRBD1 (5 bases). Germline V CDR1 and CDR2: SGDLS, YYNGEE. The V and J ends lost 4 bases and 4 bases respectively, with 23 bases between them. This CDR3 is 17 amino acids long. The CDR3 nucleotides are TGTGCCAGCAGCCCCCACGGGGGTAGAGAGGGTTCCTATGGCTACACCTTC. This sequence encodes CASSPHGGREGSYGYTF.

V usage is TRBV7-9 and J usage is TRBJ2-7; 9 bases align to TRBD1. The CDR3 is 14 residues long. The junction had 6 bases not matched to a gene; V was cut back by 5 bases and J by 4 bases. CDR1 and CDR2 from the germline V gene are SEHNR and FQNEAQ (reference sequence). The CDR3 DNA reads as TGTGCCAGCAGCCTCCGGGACAGGGCGTACGAGCAGTACGTC. Protein: CASSLRDRAYEQYV.

The chain combines TRBV6-5 with TRBJ2-1; 9 positions match TRBD1. Trimming cost V 4 bases and J 12 bases; bases outside gene matches: 16. Germline values: CDR1 MNHEY, CDR2 SVGAGI. This CDR3 has 16 amino acids. As DNA, the CDR3 is TGTGCCAGCAGTTCGGGACAGGGTCGGAGGATTCGGGTGCAGTTCTTC. This codes for CASSSGQGRRIRVQFF.